The text below deals with one T cell receptor (beta chain). The antigen is unknown. The source of the sample is a study of T cells expressing NK-cell markers. A 5'RACE template switching approach incorporating UMIs was used to make TCR beta cDNA. TCRdb re-called the 5' RACE reads; one entry per CDR3 protein, DNA not given. The sample has fewer than 400,000 distinct CDR3 sequences, and its top ten clones hold about 11%. The length of the CDR3 is 15 residues. CDR1 and CDR2 (germline): SGHRS, YFSETQ. Study results and limitations: Of the CD8+ T cells in about 6 donors, about 1.0-7.0% belonged to dominant NKG2C+ clonotypes. The study found these clonotypes also leading the CD3+CD56-NKG2C+ fraction in a few donors. Clones of NKG2C+ T cells that had expanded were of unclear HCMV specificity.

The clonotype originates from a woman aged 45-60 years in good health. Sequencing was performed on blood T cells: a sorted CD56 or NKG2C T cell subset, CD4+ or CD8+ T cells, or bulk PBMC T cells (not recorded which). The rearrangement uses TRBV5-1 and TRBJ2-3; TCRdb's assignment of TRBD2 cannot be checked, as there is no DNA. The chain's CDR3 is CASSLSPYGTDTQYF.